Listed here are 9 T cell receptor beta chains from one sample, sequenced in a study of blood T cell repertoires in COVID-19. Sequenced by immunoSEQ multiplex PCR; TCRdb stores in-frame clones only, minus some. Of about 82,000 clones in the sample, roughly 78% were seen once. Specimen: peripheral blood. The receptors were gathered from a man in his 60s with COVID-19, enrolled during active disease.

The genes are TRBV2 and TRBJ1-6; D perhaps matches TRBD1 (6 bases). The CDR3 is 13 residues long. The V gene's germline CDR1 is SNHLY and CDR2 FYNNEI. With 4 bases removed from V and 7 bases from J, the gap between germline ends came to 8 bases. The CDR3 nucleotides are TGTGCCAGCAGTGGGACAGTAAATTCACCCCTCCACTTT. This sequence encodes CASSGTVNSPLHF.

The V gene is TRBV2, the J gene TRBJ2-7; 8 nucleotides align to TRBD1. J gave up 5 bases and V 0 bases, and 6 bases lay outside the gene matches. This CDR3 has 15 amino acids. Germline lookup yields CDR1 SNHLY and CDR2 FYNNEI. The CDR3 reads CASSEARGRNHEQYF. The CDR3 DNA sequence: TGTGCCAGCAGTGAAGCCAGGGGGCGCAACCACGAGCAGTACTTC.

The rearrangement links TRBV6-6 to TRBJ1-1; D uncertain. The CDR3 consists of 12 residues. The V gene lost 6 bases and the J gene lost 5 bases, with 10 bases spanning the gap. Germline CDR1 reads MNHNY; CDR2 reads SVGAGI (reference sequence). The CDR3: CASREVVTEAFF. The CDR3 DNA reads TGTGCCAGCAGGGAGGTTGTAACTGAAGCTTTCTTT.

CDR3 DNA sequence: TGTGCCAGCAGGCCAGCTAGGACAGGGGGCTACGAGCAGTACTTC. It yields the protein CASRPARTGGYEQYF. The chain carries TRBV7-8 and TRBJ2-7, with 10 bases fitting TRBD1. Germline-derived CDR1 and CDR2 are SGHVS and FQNEAQ. This CDR3 comprises 15 residues. The ends lost 6 bases at V and 3 bases at J; junction bases unmatched: 8. Together with reference TRBV7-8 and TRBJ2-7, the CDR3 gives the full variable domain: GAGVSQSPRYKVAKRGQDVALRCDPISGHVSLFWYQQALGQGPEFLTYFQNEAQLDKSGLPSDRFFAERPEGSVSTLKIQRTQQEDSAVYLCASRPARTGGYEQYFGPGTRLTVT.

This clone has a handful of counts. In DNA form, the CDR3 reads TGTGCCAGCAGCCCCCGCTGGGGGGGAATCACAGATACGCAGTATTTT. Protein sequence: CASSPRWGGITDTQYF. The J gene is TRBJ2-3, the V gene TRBV9; 7 bases are a match to TRBD2. With V trimmed by 4 bases and J by 2 bases, 10 bases remained unmatched. The CDR3 totals 16 residues. CDR1 is SGDLS, CDR2 YYNGEE, per germline. Full variable domain (rest looked up from reference TRBV9 and TRBJ2-3): DSGVTQTPKHLITATGQRVTLRCSPRSGDLSVYWYQQSLDQGLQFLIQYYNGEERAKGNILERFSAQQFPDLHSELNLSSLELGDSALYFCASSPRWGGITDTQYFGPGTRLTVL.

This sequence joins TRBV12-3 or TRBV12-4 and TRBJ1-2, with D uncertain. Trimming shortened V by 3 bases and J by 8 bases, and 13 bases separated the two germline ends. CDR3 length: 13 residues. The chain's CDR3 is CASSFNGPRGYTF. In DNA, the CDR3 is TGTGCCAGCAGTTTCAACGGTCCTAGGGGCTACACCTTC.

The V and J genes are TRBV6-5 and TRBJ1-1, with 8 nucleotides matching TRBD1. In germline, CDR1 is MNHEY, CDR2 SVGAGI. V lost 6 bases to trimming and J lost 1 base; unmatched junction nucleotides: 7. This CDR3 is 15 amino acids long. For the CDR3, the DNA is TGTGCCAGCAGAAAGACAGGGGTCGGGAACACTGAAGCTTTCTTT. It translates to CASRKTGVGNTEAFF.

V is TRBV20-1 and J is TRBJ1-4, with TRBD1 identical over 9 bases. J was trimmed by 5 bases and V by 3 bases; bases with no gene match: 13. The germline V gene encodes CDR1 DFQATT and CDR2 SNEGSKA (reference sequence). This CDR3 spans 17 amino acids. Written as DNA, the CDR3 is TGCAGTGCTAGTTTAGGCTCCGGGACAGGGTTGAATGAAAAACTGTTTTTT. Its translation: CSASLGSGTGLNEKLFF.

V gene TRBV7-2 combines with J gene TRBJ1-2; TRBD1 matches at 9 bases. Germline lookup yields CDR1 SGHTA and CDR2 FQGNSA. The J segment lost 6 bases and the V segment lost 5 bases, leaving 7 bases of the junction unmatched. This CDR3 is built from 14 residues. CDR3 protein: CASSQGQGSDGYTF. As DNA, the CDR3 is TGTGCCAGCAGCCAAGGACAGGGGTCGGATGGCTACACCTTC. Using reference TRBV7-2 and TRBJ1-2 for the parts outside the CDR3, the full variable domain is GAGVSQSPSNKVTEKGKDVELRCDPISGHTALYWYRQSLGQGLEFLIYFQGNSAPDKSGLPSDRFSAERTGGSVSTLTIQRTQQEDSAVYLCASSQGQGSDGYTFGSGTRLTVV.